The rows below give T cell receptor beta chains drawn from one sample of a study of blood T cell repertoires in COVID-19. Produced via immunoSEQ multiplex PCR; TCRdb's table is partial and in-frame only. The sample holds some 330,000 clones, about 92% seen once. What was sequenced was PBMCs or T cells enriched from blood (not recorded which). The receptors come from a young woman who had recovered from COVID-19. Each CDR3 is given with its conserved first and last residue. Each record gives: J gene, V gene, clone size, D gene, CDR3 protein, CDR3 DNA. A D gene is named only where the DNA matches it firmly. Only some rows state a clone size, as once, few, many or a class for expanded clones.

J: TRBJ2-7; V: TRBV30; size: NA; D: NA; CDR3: CAWGRGPEQYF; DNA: TGTGCCTGGGGGAGGGGGCCCGAGCAGTACTTC
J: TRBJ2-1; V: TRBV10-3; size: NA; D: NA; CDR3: CAISGTYNEQFF; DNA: TGTGCCATCAGCGGGACTTACAATGAGCAGTTCTTC
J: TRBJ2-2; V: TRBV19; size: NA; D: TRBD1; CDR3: CASSFLQGTGELFF; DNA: TGTGCCAGTAGTTTTCTACAGGGGACCGGGGAGCTGTTTTTT
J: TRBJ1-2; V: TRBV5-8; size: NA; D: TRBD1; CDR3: CASSAGTFTTQGAYGYTF; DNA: TGTGCCAGCAGCGCGGGTACTTTTACCACACAGGGGGCTTATGGCTACACCTTC
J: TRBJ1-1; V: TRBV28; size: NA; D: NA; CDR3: CASSPHTGSNTEAFF; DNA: TGTGCCAGCAGTCCCCATACAGGGTCGAACACTGAAGCTTTCTTT
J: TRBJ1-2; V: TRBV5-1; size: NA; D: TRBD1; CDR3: CASSATGGDYGYTF; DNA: TGCGCCAGCAGCGCTACAGGGGGGGACTATGGCTACACCTTC
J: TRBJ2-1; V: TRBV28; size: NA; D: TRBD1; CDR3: CASSSGQGVEQFF; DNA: TGTGCCAGCAGTTCCGGACAGGGTGTTGAGCAGTTCTTC
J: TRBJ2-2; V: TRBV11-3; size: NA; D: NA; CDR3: CASSSTTTGELFF; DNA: TGTGCCAGCAGCTCCACTACCACCGGGGAGCTGTTTTTT
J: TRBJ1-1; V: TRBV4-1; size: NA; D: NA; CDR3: CASSQRGVGAFF; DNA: TGCGCCAGCAGCCAACGCGGGGTCGGGGCTTTCTTT
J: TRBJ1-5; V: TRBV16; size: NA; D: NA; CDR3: CASSYSPSNQPQHF; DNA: TGTGCCAGCAGCTACTCACCGAGCAATCAGCCCCAGCATTTT
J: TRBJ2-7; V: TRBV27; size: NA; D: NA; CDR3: CASHRDSYRATYEQYF; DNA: TGTGCCAGCCATCGGGATTCTTACAGGGCAACCTACGAGCAGTACTTC
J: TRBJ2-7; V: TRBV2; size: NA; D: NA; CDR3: CASSEGRVGYEQYF; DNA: TGTGCCAGCAGTGAAGGCAGGGTTGGGTACGAGCAGTACTTC
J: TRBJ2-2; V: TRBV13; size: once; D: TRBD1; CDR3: CASSPPWTGYGTGELFF; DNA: TGTGCCAGCAGCCCACCCTGGACAGGGTACGGCACCGGGGAGCTGTTTTTT
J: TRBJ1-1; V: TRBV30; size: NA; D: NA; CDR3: CAWSTLSYYTEAFF; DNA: TGTGCCTGGAGCACTCTGTCTTACTACACTGAAGCTTTCTTT
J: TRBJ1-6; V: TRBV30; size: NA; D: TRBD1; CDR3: CAWRGGQADNSPLHF; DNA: TGTGCCTGGAGAGGGGGACAGGCCGATAATTCACCCCTCCACTTT
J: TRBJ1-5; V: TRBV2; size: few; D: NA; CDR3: CASRVFQGGNQPQHF; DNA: TGTGCCAGCAGGGTATTTCAGGGTGGCAATCAGCCCCAGCATTTT
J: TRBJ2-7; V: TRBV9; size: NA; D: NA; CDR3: CASSLTPGSYEQYF; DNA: TGTGCCAGCAGTCTCACGCCAGGGTCGTACGAGCAGTACTTC
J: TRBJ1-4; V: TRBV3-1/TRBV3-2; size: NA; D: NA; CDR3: CASRRGVNEKLFF; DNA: TGTGCCAGCCGGCGAGGAGTTAATGAAAAACTGTTTTTT
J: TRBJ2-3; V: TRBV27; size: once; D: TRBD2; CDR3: CASSLAGGSGDTQYF; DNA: TGTGCCAGCAGTTTGGCGGGGGGGTCCGGAGATACGCAGTATTTT
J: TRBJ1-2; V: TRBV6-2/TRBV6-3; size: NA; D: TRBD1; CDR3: CASSSRQGTGYGYTF; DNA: TGTGCCAGCAGTTCTCGACAGGGGACGGGATATGGCTACACCTTC
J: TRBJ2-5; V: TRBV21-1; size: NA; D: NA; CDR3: CASSKATDRTGKETQYF; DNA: TGTGCCAGCAGCAAAGCGACCGACAGGACTGGGAAAGAGACCCAGTACTTC
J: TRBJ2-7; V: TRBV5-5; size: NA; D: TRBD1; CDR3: CASSLGTGSHEQYF; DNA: TGTGCCAGCAGCTTAGGGACAGGGTCCCACGAGCAGTACTTC
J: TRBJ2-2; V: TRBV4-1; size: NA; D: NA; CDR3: CASSPSHTGELFF; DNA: TGCGCCAGCAGTCCCTCCCACACCGGGGAGCTGTTTTTT
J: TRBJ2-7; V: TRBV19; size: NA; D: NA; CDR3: CASNEGTPSYEQYF; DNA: TGTGCCAGTAACGAAGGGACACCTTCCTACGAGCAGTACTTC
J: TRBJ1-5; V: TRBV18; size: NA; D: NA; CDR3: CASSPEGGNQPQHF; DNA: TGTGCCAGCTCACCAGAAGGGGGCAATCAGCCCCAGCATTTT
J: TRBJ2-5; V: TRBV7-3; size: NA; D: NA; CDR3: CASSLSPKETQYF; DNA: TGTGCCAGCAGCTTATCCCCCAAAGAGACCCAGTACTTC
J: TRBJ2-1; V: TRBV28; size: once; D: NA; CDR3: CADPQAPRCNEQFF; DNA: TGTGCCGACCCTCAGGCTCCCAGGTGCAATGAGCAGTTCTTC
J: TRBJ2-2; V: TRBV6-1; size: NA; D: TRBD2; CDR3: CASSGGLAGGGRTGELFF; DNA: TGTGCCAGCAGTGGGGGACTAGCGGGAGGGGGGAGGACCGGGGAGCTGTTTTTT
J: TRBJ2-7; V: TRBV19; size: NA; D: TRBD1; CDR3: CASSSPAGGRPYEQYF; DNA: TGTGCCAGTAGTTCCCCAGCAGGGGGACGGCCCTACGAGCAGTACTTC
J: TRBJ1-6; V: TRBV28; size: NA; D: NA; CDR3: CASTPTDYNSPLHF; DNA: TGTGCCAGCACCCCGACAGATTATAATTCACCCCTCCACTTT
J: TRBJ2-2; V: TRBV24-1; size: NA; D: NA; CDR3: CATSGLNTGELFF; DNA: TGTGCCACCAGTGGGCTGAACACCGGGGAGCTGTTTTTT
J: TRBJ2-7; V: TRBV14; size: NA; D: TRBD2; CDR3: CASSQEGLAGEGYEQYF; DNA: TGTGCCAGCAGCCAAGAGGGACTAGCGGGAGAGGGCTACGAGCAGTACTTC
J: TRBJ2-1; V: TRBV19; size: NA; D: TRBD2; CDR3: CASSILRESSGNEQFF; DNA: TGTGCCAGTAGTATTCTGCGGGAGAGCTCGGGTAATGAGCAGTTCTTC
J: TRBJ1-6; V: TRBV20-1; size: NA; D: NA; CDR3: CSASMDSHNSPLHF; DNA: TGCAGTGCTAGTATGGACAGTCATAATTCACCCCTCCACTTT
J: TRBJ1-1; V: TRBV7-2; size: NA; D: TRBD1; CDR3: CASSYGQGALNTEAFF; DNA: TGTGCCAGCAGCTACGGACAGGGGGCCTTGAACACTGAAGCTTTCTTT
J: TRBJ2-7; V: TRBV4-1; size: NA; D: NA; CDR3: CASSQAALSYEQYF; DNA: TGCGCCAGCAGCCAAGCTGCGCTTTCCTACGAGCAGTACTTC
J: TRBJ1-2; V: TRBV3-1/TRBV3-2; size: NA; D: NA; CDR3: CASSPRGSHPGGYTF; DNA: TGTGCCAGCAGCCCACGGGGAAGTCACCCCGGGGGCTACACCTTC
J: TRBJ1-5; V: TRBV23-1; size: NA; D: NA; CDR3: CASSRPLGTKHQPQHF; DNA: TGCGCCAGCAGTCGCCCCTTGGGGACAAAGCATCAGCCCCAGCATTTT
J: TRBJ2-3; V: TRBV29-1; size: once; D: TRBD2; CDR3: CSVGPLPSGRRGGSTDTQYF; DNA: TGCAGCGTTGGTCCCCTGCCTAGCGGGAGACGGGGGGGAAGCACAGATACGCAGTATTTT
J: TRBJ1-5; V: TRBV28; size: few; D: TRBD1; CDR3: CASSSPTGQPNQPQHF; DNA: TGTGCCAGCAGTTCCCCCACGGGACAGCCAAATCAGCCCCAGCATTTT
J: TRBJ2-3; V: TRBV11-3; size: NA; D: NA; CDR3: CASGRGRTDTQYF; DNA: TGTGCCAGCGGGCGGGGGCGCACAGATACGCAGTATTTT
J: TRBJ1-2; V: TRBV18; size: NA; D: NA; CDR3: CASSPTGTGRTNYGYTF; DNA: TGTGCCAGCTCACCGACCGGGACTGGACGGACTAACTATGGCTACACCTTC
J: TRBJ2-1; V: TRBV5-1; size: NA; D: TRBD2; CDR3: CASSSQSRDYDEQFF; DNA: TGCGCCAGCAGCTCCCAGTCCCGGGACTACGATGAGCAGTTCTTC
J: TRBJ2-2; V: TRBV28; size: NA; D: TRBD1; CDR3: CASSATGGAAGELFF; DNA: TGTGCCAGCAGTGCGACAGGGGGCGCGGCCGGGGAGCTGTTTTTT
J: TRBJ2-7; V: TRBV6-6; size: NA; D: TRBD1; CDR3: CASRTPGQGLGEQYF; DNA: TGTGCCAGCAGAACCCCGGGACAGGGGCTGGGCGAGCAGTACTTC
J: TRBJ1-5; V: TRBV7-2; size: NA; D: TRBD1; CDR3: CASSFHPGTGQPQHF; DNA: TGTGCCAGCAGCTTTCATCCGGGGACAGGTCAGCCCCAGCATTTT
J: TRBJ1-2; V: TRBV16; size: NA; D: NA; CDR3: CASTIPTGTNYGYTF; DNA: TGTGCCAGCACCATCCCTACCGGGACTAACTATGGCTACACCTTC
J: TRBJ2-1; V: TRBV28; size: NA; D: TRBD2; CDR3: CASSFVGTSGYNEQFF; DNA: TGTGCCAGCAGTTTCGTAGGGACTAGCGGTTACAATGAGCAGTTCTTC
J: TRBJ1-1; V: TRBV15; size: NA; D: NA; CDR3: CATSRDNFNTEAFF; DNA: TGTGCCACCAGCAGAGATAATTTTAACACTGAAGCTTTCTTT
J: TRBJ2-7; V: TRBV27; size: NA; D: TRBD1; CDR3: CASRTVRDRDYEQYF; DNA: TGTGCCAGCAGGACCGTCCGGGACAGGGATTACGAGCAGTACTTC
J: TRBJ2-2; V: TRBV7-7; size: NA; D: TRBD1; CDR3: CASSLDGTGGSGELFF; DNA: TGTGCTAGCAGCTTAGATGGGACAGGGGGGTCCGGGGAGCTGTTTTTT
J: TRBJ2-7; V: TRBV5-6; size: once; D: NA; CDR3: CASSLWHLSSYEQYF; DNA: TGTGCCAGCAGCTTGTGGCACCTCAGCTCCTACGAGCAGTACTTC
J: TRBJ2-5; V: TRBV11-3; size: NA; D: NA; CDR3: CASSLTGSQETQYF; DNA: TGTGCCAGCAGCCTAACAGGGTCCCAAGAGACCCAGTACTTC
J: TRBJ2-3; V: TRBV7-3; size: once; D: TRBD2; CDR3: CASGLAGADTQYF; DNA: TGTGCCAGCGGACTAGCGGGGGCAGATACGCAGTATTTT
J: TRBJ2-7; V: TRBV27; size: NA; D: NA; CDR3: CASSLGISYEQYF; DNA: TGTGCCAGCAGTTTAGGCATATCCTACGAGCAGTACTTC
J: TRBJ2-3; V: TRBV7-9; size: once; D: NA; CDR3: CASSHRVPVGDTQYF; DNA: TGTGCCAGCAGCCACAGGGTGCCCGTTGGAGATACGCAGTATTTT
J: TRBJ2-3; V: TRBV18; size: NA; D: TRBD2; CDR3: CASSPGLAGGLTDTQYF; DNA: TGTGCCAGCTCCCCAGGACTAGCGGGAGGTCTCACAGATACGCAGTATTTT
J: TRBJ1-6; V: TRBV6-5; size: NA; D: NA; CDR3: CASSHIRGNNSPLHF; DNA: TGTGCCAGCAGCCACATCAGGGGTAATAATTCACCCCTCCACTTT
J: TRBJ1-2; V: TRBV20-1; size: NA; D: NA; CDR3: CSASKADGYTF; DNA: TGCAGTGCTAGTAAGGCGGATGGCTACACCTTC